The present TCR beta chain was sequenced within a study of spatial heterogeneity in lung cancer. Every molecule of TCR cDNA had its own unique molecular identifier. TCRdb recomputed calls from the 5' RACE reads with MiXCR, one row per CDR3 protein. The sample includes around 110,000 distinct CDR3 sequences, 12% of them seen just once. This clonotype was detected only a few times. The antigen is not known. This sample's time point: blood at routine non-recurrence follow-up after resection. Whole RNA from tumor, nontumor lung or frozen PBMC was sequenced unsorted. Findings of the study overall: Among blood samples, ubiquitous expanded tumor TCRs appeared more at resection than at follow-up.

Trimming cost V 1 base and J 3 bases; bases outside gene matches: 7. The CDR3 covers 15 residues. Germline lookup yields CDR1 SGHRS and CDR2 YFSETQ. The source of this sequence is a male donor with early-stage non-small cell lung cancer. The chain is built from TRBV5-1 and TRBJ2-7, with 7 bases lining up with TRBD1. Sequenced material: PBMCs, taken at follow-up. CDR3 sequence: CASSLRQGRNYEQYF. CDR3 bases: TGCGCCAGCAGCTTGCGACAGGGCCGTAACTACGAGCAGTACTTC.